Listed below are T cell receptor beta chains from one sample, sequenced in a study of cytomegalovirus exposure and HLA in healthy donors. Sequenced by immunoSEQ multiplex PCR; TCRdb stores in-frame clones only, minus some. The repertoire holds around 140,000 clones, with approximately 87% as singletons. The sequencing input was PBMCs. All receptors come from a woman aged 25 to 39 in good health and CMV-seronegative. The CDR3 runs from the conserved cysteine through the conserved F or W. Each record gives: J gene, clone size, V gene, D gene, CDR3 protein, CDR3 DNA. The D gene is left open where the match is weak. Only some rows state a clone size, as once, few, many or a class for expanded clones.

TRBJ2-1	.	TRBV11-3	TRBD1	CASSSSFGQGANEQFF	TGTGCCAGCAGCTCCAGCTTCGGACAGGGGGCGAATGAGCAGTTCTTC
TRBJ1-4	.	TRBV6-5	.	CASSYSGGANEKLFF	TGTGCCAGCAGTTACTCTGGGGGGGCTAATGAAAAACTGTTTTTT
TRBJ2-7	once	TRBV7-9	TRBD2	CASSLVGLAGEQYF	TGTGCCAGCAGCTTAGTGGGACTAGCGGGTGAGCAGTACTTC
TRBJ2-7	.	TRBV28	TRBD2	CASRTSGSVYEQYF	TGTGCCAGCAGGACAAGCGGGAGTGTCTACGAGCAGTACTTC
TRBJ2-1	.	TRBV5-8	.	CASRQVLFYNEQFF	TGTGCCAGCAGACAAGTGCTTTTCTACAATGAGCAGTTCTTC
TRBJ1-2	.	TRBV7-8	.	CASSPRGGGKYYGYTF	TGTGCCAGCAGCCCGCGAGGCGGGGGCAAGTACTATGGCTACACCTTC
TRBJ2-3	.	TRBV4-3	.	CASSQDSRGFGDTQYF	TGCGCCAGCAGCCAAGATTCTCGGGGGTTCGGGGATACGCAGTATTTT
TRBJ2-7	few	TRBV13	.	CASSFPGYEQYF	TGTGCCAGCAGCTTTCCGGGCTACGAGCAGTACTTC
TRBJ2-1	.	TRBV10-3	TRBD2	CAINRGGSRNEQFF	TGTGCCATCAACCGGGGCGGGAGTAGGAATGAGCAGTTCTTC
TRBJ1-2	.	TRBV7-2	.	CASGPDYGYTF	TGTGCCAGCGGTCCGGACTATGGCTACACCTTC
TRBJ2-1	.	TRBV29-1	TRBD1	CSVGWTGYRASDEQFF	TGCAGCGTTGGATGGACAGGGTACAGGGCTAGCGATGAGCAGTTCTTC
TRBJ2-7	.	TRBV5-5	TRBD2	CASSLALAGEVGEQYF	TGTGCCAGCAGCTTGGCCTTGGCGGGAGAAGTCGGGGAGCAGTACTTC
TRBJ1-1	.	TRBV5-1	.	CASSLEGVRTEAFF	TGCGCCAGCAGCTTGGAGGGGGTAAGGACTGAAGCTTTCTTT
TRBJ2-2	.	TRBV7-9	TRBD2	CASSLVAPLAGGSTGELFF	TGTGCCAGCAGCTTAGTTGCCCCCCTAGCGGGAGGCTCCACCGGGGAGCTGTTTTTT
TRBJ2-2	.	TRBV28	.	CASSYPRLGRNTGELFF	TGTGCCAGCAGTTACCCTAGGCTTGGAAGGAACACCGGGGAGCTGTTTTTT
TRBJ2-5	once	TRBV9	.	CASSVAGSQETQYF	TGTGCCAGCAGCGTAGCGGGTTCTCAAGAGACCCAGTACTTC
TRBJ1-5	.	TRBV5-1	.	CASSLDGRRYSNQPQHF	TGCGCCAGCAGCTTGGACGGTCGGAGGTATAGCAATCAGCCCCAGCATTTT
TRBJ2-7	.	TRBV7-6	TRBD1	CASSFRTGGAYEQYF	TGTGCCAGCAGCTTTCGGACAGGGGGCGCTTACGAGCAGTACTTC
TRBJ2-7	.	TRBV15	TRBD1	CATSPGTGIYEQYF	TGTGCCACCAGTCCCGGGACAGGAATATACGAGCAGTACTTC
TRBJ2-2	.	TRBV7-9	TRBD2	CASSLGAGGPLNTGELFF	TGTGCCAGCAGCTTAGGAGCGGGAGGGCCTTTGAACACCGGGGAGCTGTTTTTT
TRBJ2-7	.	TRBV7-9	.	CASSPGPSVVGTESYEQYF	TGTGCCAGCAGCCCCGGTCCAAGTGTTGTGGGGACTGAATCCTACGAGCAGTACTTC
TRBJ2-7	.	TRBV19	.	CASSSQGPNEQYF	TGTGCCAGTAGTTCACAGGGTCCCAACGAGCAGTACTTC